Presented here are 22 T cell receptor beta chains from one specimen sequenced in a study of T cell responses to AZD1222 COVID-19 vaccine. Profiled with immunoSEQ multiplex PCR; TCRdb holds only in-frame clones, not every one. Among about 140,000 clones listed, 90% were seen once. The sample consisted of peripheral blood, taken 28 days after the second AZD1222 dose. The source is an adult who received the AZD1222 COVID-19 vaccine.

CDR3 amino acids: CASSLDVYEQYF. Here the CDR3 DNA reads TGCGCCAGCAGCTTGGACGTCTACGAGCAGTACTTC. The rearrangement joins TRBV5-1 to TRBJ2-7; D gene unclear. Germline values: CDR1 SGHRS, CDR2 YFSETQ. CDR3 size: 12 residues. The germline V and J ends were trimmed by 0 bases and 3 bases, with 4 bases remaining between them.

A word on this clone: A read error may produce the germline difference seen at one junction end. The chain uses TRBV6-4 and TRBJ2-7; no clear D. This CDR3 is built from 11 residues. Germline V CDR1 and CDR2: MRHNA, SNTAGT. The CDR3 reads CFEQVSYEQYF. The CDR3 coding sequence is TGCTTCGAGCAGGTGAGCTACGAGCAGTACTTC.

The chain links TRBV7-9 to TRBJ2-2; 7 bases align to TRBD2. Germline V CDR1 and CDR2: SEHNR, FQNEAQ (reference sequence). V lost 5 bases and J lost 6; bases outside the gene matches: 9. This CDR3 is 15 amino acids long. The CDR3 is CASSGPREAPGELFF. CDR3 nucleotides: TGTGCCAGCAGCGGGCCTCGGGAGGCTCCCGGGGAGCTGTTTTTT.

The rearrangement uses TRBV7-8 and TRBJ1-2; 9 bases are a match to TRBD1. J was trimmed by 2 bases and V by 5 bases; bases with no gene match: 15. The CDR3 runs to 18 residues. The V gene's germline CDR1 is SGHVS and CDR2 FQNEAQ. CDR3 DNA sequence: TGTGCCAGCAGCCCCTACAGGACAGGGGCGACTTTCAACTATGGCTACACCTTC. Translating gives CASSPYRTGATFNYGYTF. The full variable domain, rest sourced from reference TRBV7-8 and TRBJ1-2, is GAGVSQSPRYKVAKRGQDVALRCDPISGHVSLFWYQQALGQGPEFLTYFQNEAQLDKSGLPSDRFFAERPEGSVSTLKIQRTQQEDSAVYLCASSPYRTGATFNYGYTFGSGTRLTVV.

This clone has a single count. The J gene is TRBJ1-2, the V gene TRBV5-5; D is unclear. This CDR3 has 13 amino acids. Trimming left V 0 bases short and J 8 bases short, with 11 bases between. Per the germline V gene, CDR1 is SGHKS and CDR2 is YYEKEE (reference sequence). CDR3 sequence: CASSLGRLNGYTF. CDR3 bases: TGTGCCAGCAGCTTGGGACGTCTTAACGGCTACACCTTC.

The V call is TRBV28, the J call TRBJ2-7, with unresolved D. With 2 bases removed from V and 0 bases from J, the gap between germline ends came to 20 bases. Germline CDR1 is MDHEN and CDR2 is SYDVKM. CDR3 length equals 18 residues. CDR3 in amino acids: CASSLPYQQRLSSYEQYF. The CDR3 DNA is TGTGCCAGCAGTTTACCCTATCAACAGCGCTTAAGCTCCTACGAGCAGTACTTC. The whole variable domain, filled in from reference TRBV28 and TRBJ2-7, reads DVKVTQSSRYLVKRTGEKVFLECVQDMDHENMFWYRQDPGLGLRLIYFSYDVKMKEKGDIPEGYSVSREKKERFSLILESASTNQTSMYLCASSLPYQQRLSSYEQYFGPGTRLTVT.

The chain employs TRBV29-1 and TRBJ1-2, with 8 positions matching TRBD1. V was clipped by 4 bases and J by 5 bases; unmatched bases: 6. The CDR3 runs to 13 residues. Looked up from germline, CDR1 is SQVTM and CDR2 is ANQGSEA. CDR3 region: CSVGLQGAYGYTF. For the CDR3, the DNA is TGCAGCGTTGGTCTTCAGGGGGCGTATGGCTACACCTTC.

The V and J genes are TRBV28 and TRBJ1-4; TRBD1 might be the D (5 bases). With 5 bases removed from V and 8 bases from J, the gap between germline ends came to 21 bases. The germline V gene encodes CDR1 MDHEN and CDR2 SYDVKM. The CDR3 length is 16 residues. The CDR3 is CASSGSDGGEKEKLFF. The CDR3 DNA reads as TGTGCCAGCAGTGGATCCGACGGGGGAGAGAAAGAAAAACTGTTTTTT.

V and J are TRBV7-3 and TRBJ2-2; 8 bases align to TRBD1. This CDR3 contains 15 residues. Germline V CDR1 and CDR2: SGHTA, FQGTGA. The J segment lost 5 bases and the V segment lost 5 bases, leaving 7 bases of the junction unmatched. This CDR3 reads CASSPDNRGTGELFF. Here the CDR3 DNA reads TGTGCCAGCAGCCCTGATAACAGGGGGACCGGGGAGCTGTTTTTT.

V gene TRBV21-1 combines with J gene TRBJ2-7; the DNA was not compared with TRBD2, the D call given in the table. TRBV21-1 is listed as a pseudogene. The CDR3 consists of 14 residues. DNA for the CDR3: TGTGCCAGCAGCGCCCGGGTCCTAGACGGAGAGCAGTACTTC. Translated, it gives CASSARVLDGEQYF.

V is TRBV3-1 (or the pseudogene TRBV3-2) and J is TRBJ1-5; 7 bases match TRBD1. Germline CDR1 LGHDT, CDR2 YNNKEL (reference sequence). The CDR3 sequence is 15 residues long. Germline trimming cut 2 bases from V and 7 bases from J; bases unmatched to any gene: 8. The CDR3 loop is CASSQMAGGGQPQHF. As DNA, the CDR3 is TGTGCCAGCAGCCAAATGGCAGGGGGTGGGCAGCCCCAGCATTTT.

CDR3 DNA: TGTGCCAGCAGAAACGACGGACATAATTCACCCCTCCACTTT. This gives the protein CASRNDGHNSPLHF. The chain couples TRBV2 to TRBJ1-6; D call uncertain. The germline V and J ends were trimmed by 6 bases and 5 bases, with 11 bases remaining between them. CDR1 and CDR2 (germline): SNHLY, FYNNEI. There are 14 residues in the CDR3. Full variable domain (rest looked up from reference TRBV2 and TRBJ1-6): EPEVTQTPSHQVTQMGQEVILRCVPISNHLYFYWYRQILGQKVEFLVSFYNNEISEKSEIFDDQFSVERPDGSNFTLKIRSTKLEDSAMYFCASRNDGHNSPLHFGNGTRLTVT.

The chain carries TRBV6-1 and TRBJ1-2; D is possibly TRBD1 (6 bases). Germline V CDR1 and CDR2: MNHNS, SASEGT. The germline V and J ends were trimmed by 2 bases and 8 bases, with 12 bases remaining between them. This CDR3 has 13 residues. The CDR3: CASSEQQGSGYTF. Written as DNA, the CDR3 is TGTGCCAGCAGTGAACAACAGGGTTCGGGCTACACCTTC.

The chain carries TRBV30 and TRBJ2-7; TRBD2 might be the D (7 bases). Germline V gives CDR1 GTSNPN, CDR2 SVGIG (reference sequence). There are 11 residues in the CDR3. V was clipped by 8 bases and J by 6 bases, with 14 bases between them. CDR3 residues: CARTGGFEQYF. The CDR3 bases are TGTGCCCGGACGGGGGGCTTCGAGCAGTACTTC.

The CDR3 spells CATSRGGAVVNTIYF. CDR3 nucleotides: TGTGCCACCAGCAGAGGTGGGGCGGTGGTGAACACCATATATTTT. The J gene is TRBJ1-3, the V gene TRBV15; a weak D match, TRBD1 (5 bases). Trimming removed 1 base from V and 7 bases from J, with 14 bases in between. This CDR3 comprises 15 residues. The germline V gene has CDR1 LNHNV and CDR2 YYDKDF (reference sequence).

This clone was picked up one time. The V call is TRBV5-1, the J call TRBJ1-2, with a weak D call TRBD1 (5 bases). Germline V gives CDR1 SGHRS, CDR2 YFSETQ. V lost 0 bases and J 6 bases, leaving 12 bases between the germline ends. The CDR3 has 14 residues. As DNA, the CDR3 is TGCGCCAGCAGCTTGGTCAGGGTACAGAATGGCTACACCTTC. Amino acids: CASSLVRVQNGYTF.

CDR3 in DNA: TGTGCCAGCAGCTTAAGCGGGAGCTCCTACGAGCAGTACTTC. Translated: CASSLSGSSYEQYF. The rearrangement links TRBV7-9 to TRBJ2-7; the match to TRBD2 covers 8 bases. Germline V gene lookup returns CDR1 SEHNR and CDR2 FQNEAQ (reference sequence). Unmatched junction bases numbered 0, after V lost 2 bases and J lost 0 bases. The CDR3 is 14 amino acids.

The chain carries TRBV29-1 and TRBJ2-3; the D gene is possibly TRBD2 (6 bases). The CDR3 has 15 amino acids. CDR1 is SQVTM, CDR2 ANQGSEA, per germline. With 1 base removed from V and 2 bases from J, the gap between germline ends came to 13 bases. The CDR3 region has the DNA TGCAGCGTTGAAGGGTCGCGGGGAAACACAGATACGCAGTATTTT. This gives the protein CSVEGSRGNTDTQYF.

V is TRBV19 and J is TRBJ1-5; 7 bases align to TRBD1. Germline trimming cut 7 bases from V and 7 bases from J; bases unmatched to any gene: 13. The CDR3 sequence is 15 residues long. From germline, CDR1 is LNHDA and CDR2 SQIVND (reference sequence). The CDR3 nucleotides are TGTGCCAGTACTCCGACAGGGACGGGTTTGCAGCCCCAGCATTTT. This translates into CASTPTGTGLQPQHF.

This clone was counted a few times. The chain couples TRBV9 to TRBJ2-5, with D unresolved. V lost 7 bases and J lost 2, with 9 bases in between. The germline CDR1 and CDR2 sequences are SGDLS and YYNGEE. The CDR3 length is 12 residues. CDR3 coding DNA: TGTGCCAGCGGATCACTTCAAGAGACCCAGTACTTC. It encodes CASGSLQETQYF.

The chain links TRBV7-9 to TRBJ2-7; D gene ambiguous. This CDR3 spans 15 amino acids. Trimming removed 2 bases at V and 1 base at J, with 12 bases between. CDR1 and CDR2 from the germline V gene are SEHNR and FQNEAQ (reference sequence). The CDR3: CASSLKADGSYEQYF. CDR3 in DNA: TGTGCCAGCAGCTTAAAGGCCGACGGATCCTACGAGCAGTACTTC.

The chain uses TRBV7-2 and TRBJ2-5; D may be TRBD2 (6 bases). In germline, CDR1 is SGHTA, CDR2 FQGNSA. This CDR3 spans 17 amino acids. V was trimmed by 2 bases and J by 5 bases, leaving 21 bases between them. The CDR3 nucleotides read TGTGCCAGCAGCTTAAGTTCTGGTACGGGAGTGGGGGAGACCCAGTACTTC. The encoded protein is CASSLSSGTGVGETQYF.